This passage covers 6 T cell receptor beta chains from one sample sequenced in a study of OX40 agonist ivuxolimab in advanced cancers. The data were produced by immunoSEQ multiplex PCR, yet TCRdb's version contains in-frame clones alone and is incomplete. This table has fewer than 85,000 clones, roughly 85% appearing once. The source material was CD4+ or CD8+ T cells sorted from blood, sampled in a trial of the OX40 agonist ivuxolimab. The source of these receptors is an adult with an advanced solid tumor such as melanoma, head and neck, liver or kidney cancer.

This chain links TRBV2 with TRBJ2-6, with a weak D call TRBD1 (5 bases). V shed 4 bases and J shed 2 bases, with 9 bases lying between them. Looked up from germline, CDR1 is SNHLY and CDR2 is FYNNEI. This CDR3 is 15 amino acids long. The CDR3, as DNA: TGTGCCAGCAGTGTTGAAGGGGCTGGGGCCAACGTCCTGACTTTC. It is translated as CASSVEGAGANVLTF.

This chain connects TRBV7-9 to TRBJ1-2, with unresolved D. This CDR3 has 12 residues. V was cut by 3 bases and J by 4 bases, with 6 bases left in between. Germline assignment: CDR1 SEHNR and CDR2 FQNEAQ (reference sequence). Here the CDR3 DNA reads TGTGCCAGCAGCTTCGGAGCCTATGGCTACACCTTC. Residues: CASSFGAYGYTF.

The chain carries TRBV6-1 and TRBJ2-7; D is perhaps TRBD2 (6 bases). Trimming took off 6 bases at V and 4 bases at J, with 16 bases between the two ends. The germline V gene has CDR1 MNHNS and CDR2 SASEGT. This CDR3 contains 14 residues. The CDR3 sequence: CASSPKWDSYEQYF. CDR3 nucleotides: TGTGCCAGCAGCCCGAAGTGGGACTCATACGAGCAGTACTTC.

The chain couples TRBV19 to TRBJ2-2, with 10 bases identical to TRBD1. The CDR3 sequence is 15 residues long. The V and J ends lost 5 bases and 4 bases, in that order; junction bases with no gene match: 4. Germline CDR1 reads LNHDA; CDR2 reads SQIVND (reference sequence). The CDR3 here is CASSGGQGTTGELFF. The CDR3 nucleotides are TGTGCCAGTAGTGGGGGACAGGGGACCACCGGGGAGCTGTTTTTT.

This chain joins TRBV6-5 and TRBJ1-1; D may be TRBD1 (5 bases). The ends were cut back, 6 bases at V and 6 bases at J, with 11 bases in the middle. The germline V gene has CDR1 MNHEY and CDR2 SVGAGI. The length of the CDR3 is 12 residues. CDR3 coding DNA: TGTGCCAGCAGCAATCGGGGGTCTGAAGCTTTCTTT. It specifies CASSNRGSEAFF.

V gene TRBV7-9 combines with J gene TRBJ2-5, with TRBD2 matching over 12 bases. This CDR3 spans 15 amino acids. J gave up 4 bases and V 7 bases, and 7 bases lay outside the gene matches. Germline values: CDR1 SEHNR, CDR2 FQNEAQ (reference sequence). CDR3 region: CASTLTSGSGETQYF. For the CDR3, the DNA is TGTGCCAGCACCCTGACTAGCGGGAGTGGAGAGACCCAGTACTTC.